The clone carrying this T cell receptor beta chain turned up a few times. V lost 2 bases and J 4 bases, leaving 8 bases between the germline ends. The CDR3 sequence is 13 residues long. Germline V gene data show CDR1 as MGHDK and CDR2 as SYGVNS. Lesional scalp tissue (obtained by punch biopsy) and peripheral blood were collected from alopecia areata patients. The data stem from a study of CD8+ T cells in alopecia areata. The authors extracted RNA and reverse transcribed it into cDNA as the sequencing template. Assay: immunoSEQ multiplex PCR; the TCRdb copy retains only in-frame clones and omits some. The sample comprises 220,000 or so clones, around three fifths of which are singletons, and less than 0.6% rests with the top ten.

Specimen: CD4+ T cells sorted from blood, collected at week 0. The sequence derives from a human donor with alopecia areata. The chain carries TRBV25-1 and TRBJ1-2; no definite D call. CDR3 sequence: CASSEGDGYGYTF. CDR3 DNA sequence: TGTGCCAGCAGTGAAGGGGATGGCTATGGCTACACCTTC.